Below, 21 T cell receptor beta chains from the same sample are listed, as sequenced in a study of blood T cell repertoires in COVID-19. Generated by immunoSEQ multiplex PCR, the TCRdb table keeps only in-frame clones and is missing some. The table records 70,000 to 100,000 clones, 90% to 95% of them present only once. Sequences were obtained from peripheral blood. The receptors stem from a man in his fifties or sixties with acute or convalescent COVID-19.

The CDR3 loop reads CASSYPTDRGPNQPQHF. The CDR3, as DNA: TGTGCCAGCAGTTACCCAACCGACAGGGGGCCAAATCAGCCCCAGCATTTT. J is TRBJ1-5 and V is TRBV6-2 or TRBV6-3; 10 positions match TRBD1. Trimming took 2 bases from V and 4 from J; bases not matched to a gene: 8. This CDR3 has 17 residues. Germline V CDR1 and CDR2: MNHEY, SVGEGT.

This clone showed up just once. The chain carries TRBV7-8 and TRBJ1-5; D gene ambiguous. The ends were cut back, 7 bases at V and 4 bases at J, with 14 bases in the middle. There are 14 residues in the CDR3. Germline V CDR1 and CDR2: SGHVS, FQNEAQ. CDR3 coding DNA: TGTGCCAGCACCCCCCTTAGTATTAATCAGCCCCAGCATTTT. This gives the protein CASTPLSINQPQHF.

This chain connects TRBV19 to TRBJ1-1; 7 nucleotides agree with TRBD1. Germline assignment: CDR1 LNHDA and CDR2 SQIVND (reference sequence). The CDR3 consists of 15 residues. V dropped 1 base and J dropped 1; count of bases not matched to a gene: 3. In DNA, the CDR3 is TGTGCCAGTAGTATAGTAGGGGGCTCGAACACTGAAGCTTTCTTT. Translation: CASSIVGGSNTEAFF.

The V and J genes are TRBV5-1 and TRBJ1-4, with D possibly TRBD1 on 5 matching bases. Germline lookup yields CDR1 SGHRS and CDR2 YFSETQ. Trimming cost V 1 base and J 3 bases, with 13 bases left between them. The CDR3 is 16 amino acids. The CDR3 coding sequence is TGCGCCAGCAGCTTGTTTTCGGCAGGGCCTAATGAAAAACTGTTTTTT. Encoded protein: CASSLFSAGPNEKLFF. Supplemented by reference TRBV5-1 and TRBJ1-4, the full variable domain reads KAGVTQTPRYLIKTRGQQVTLSCSPISGHRSVSWYQQTPGQGLQFLFEYFSETQRNKGNFPGRFSGRQFSNSRSEMNVSTLELGDSALYLCASSLFSAGPNEKLFFGSGTQLSVL.

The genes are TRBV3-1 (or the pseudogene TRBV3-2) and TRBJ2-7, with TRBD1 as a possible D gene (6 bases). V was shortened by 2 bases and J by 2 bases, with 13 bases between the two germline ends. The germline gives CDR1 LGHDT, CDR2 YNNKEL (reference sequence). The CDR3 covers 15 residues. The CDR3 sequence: CASSQTGWGTYEQYF. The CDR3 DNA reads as TGTGCCAGCAGCCAAACAGGGTGGGGCACCTACGAGCAGTACTTC.

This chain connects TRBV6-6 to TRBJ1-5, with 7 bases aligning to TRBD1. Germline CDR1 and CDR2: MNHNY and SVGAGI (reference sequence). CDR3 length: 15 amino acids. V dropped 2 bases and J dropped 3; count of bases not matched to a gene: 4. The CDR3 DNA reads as TGTGCCAGCAGTTACGGCAGGGGGAACAATCAGCCCCAGCATTTT. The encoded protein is CASSYGRGNNQPQHF.

CDR3 loop: CSVEPPLGGGPQYF. CDR3 DNA sequence: TGCAGCGTTGAACCCCCCCTGGGAGGGGGGCCCCAGTACTTC. The chain has TRBV29-1 and TRBJ2-5; D is perhaps TRBD2 (7 bases). This CDR3 is 14 amino acids long. CDR1 is SQVTM, CDR2 ANQGSEA, per germline. V was clipped by 2 bases and J by 9 bases, with 19 bases between them.

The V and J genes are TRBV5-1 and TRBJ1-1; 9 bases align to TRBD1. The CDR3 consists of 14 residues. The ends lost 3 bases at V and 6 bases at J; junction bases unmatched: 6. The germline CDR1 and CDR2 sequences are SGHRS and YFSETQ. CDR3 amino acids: CASSSGTGQSEAFF. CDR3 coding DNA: TGCGCCAGCAGCTCCGGGACAGGGCAATCTGAAGCTTTCTTT.

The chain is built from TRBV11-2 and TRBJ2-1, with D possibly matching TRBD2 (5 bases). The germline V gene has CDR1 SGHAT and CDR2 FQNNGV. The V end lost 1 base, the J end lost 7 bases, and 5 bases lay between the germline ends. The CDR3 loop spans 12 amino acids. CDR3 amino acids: CASSLAGNEQFF. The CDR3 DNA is TGTGCCAGCAGCTTAGCGGGAAATGAGCAGTTCTTC.

The CDR3 loop is CSVPGRGRETQYF. In DNA, the CDR3 is TGCAGCGTCCCGGGCAGGGGGCGAGAGACCCAGTACTTC. V gene TRBV29-1 combines with J gene TRBJ2-5, with 8 bases lining up with TRBD1. Per germline, CDR1 SQVTM and CDR2 ANQGSEA. The J segment lost 4 bases and the V segment lost 6 bases, leaving 7 bases of the junction unmatched. This CDR3 is 13 amino acids long.

The DNA of the CDR3 is TGTCCTGGGAGCGCATCGGGGCAGGGGCCTATACTCGCCAAAAACATTCAGTACTTC. It yields the protein CPGSASGQGPILAKNIQYF. The gene calls are TRBV22-1 and TRBJ2-4; no DNA check was done on the table's D call, TRBD1. TRBV22-1 is described as a pseudogene. CDR3 length: 19 residues.

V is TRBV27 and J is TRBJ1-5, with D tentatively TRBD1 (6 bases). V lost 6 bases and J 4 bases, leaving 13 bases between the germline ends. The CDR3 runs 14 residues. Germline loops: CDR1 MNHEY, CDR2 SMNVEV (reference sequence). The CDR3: CASRGQGINQPQHF. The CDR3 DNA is TGTGCCAGCAGAGGGCAGGGGATTAATCAGCCCCAGCATTTT.

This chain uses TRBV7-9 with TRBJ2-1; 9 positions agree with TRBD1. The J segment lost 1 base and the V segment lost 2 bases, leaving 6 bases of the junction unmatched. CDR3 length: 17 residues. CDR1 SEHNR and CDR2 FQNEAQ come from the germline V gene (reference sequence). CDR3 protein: CASSLYPTGGSYNEQFF. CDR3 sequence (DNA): TGTGCCAGCAGCTTATATCCGACAGGGGGGTCCTACAATGAGCAGTTCTTC.

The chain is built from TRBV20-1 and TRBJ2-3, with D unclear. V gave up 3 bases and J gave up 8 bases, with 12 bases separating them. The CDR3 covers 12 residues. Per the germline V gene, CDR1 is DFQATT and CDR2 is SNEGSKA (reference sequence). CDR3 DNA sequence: TGCAGTGCTAGTGCCGATCGTAGTACGCAGTATTTT. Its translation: CSASADRSTQYF.

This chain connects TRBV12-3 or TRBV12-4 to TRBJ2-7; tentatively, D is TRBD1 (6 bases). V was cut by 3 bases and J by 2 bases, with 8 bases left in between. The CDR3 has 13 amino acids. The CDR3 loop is CASSFGQPYEQYF. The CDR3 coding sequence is TGTGCCAGCAGTTTCGGACAGCCCTACGAGCAGTACTTC.

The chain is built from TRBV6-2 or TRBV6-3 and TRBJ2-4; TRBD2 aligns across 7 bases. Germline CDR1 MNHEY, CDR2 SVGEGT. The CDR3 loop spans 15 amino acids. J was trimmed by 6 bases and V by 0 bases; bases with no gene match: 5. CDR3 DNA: TGTGCCAGCAGTTACTCGGGAGGGAGACGAAACATTCAGTACTTC. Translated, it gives CASSYSGGRRNIQYF.

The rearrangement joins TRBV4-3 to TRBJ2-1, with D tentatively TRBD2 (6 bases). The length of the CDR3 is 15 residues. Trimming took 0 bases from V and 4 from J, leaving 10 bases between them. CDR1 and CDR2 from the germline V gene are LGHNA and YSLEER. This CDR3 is CASSQEIADYNEQFF. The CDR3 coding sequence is TGCGCCAGCAGCCAAGAGATAGCGGATTACAATGAGCAGTTCTTC.

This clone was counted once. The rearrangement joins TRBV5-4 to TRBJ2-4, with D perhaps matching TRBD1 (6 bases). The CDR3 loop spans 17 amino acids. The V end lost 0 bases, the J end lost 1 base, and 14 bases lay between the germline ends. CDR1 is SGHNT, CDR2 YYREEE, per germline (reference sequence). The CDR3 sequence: CASSLGGGGAAKNIQYF. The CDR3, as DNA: TGTGCCAGCAGCTTGGGAGGTGGGGGCGCTGCCAAAAACATTCAGTACTTC.

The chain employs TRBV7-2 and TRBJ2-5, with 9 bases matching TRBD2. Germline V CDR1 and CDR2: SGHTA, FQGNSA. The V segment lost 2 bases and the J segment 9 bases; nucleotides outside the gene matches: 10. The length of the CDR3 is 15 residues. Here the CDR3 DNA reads TGTGCCAGCAGCTTAAGTGCCCTAGCGGGAAGGGCCCAGTACTTC. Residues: CASSLSALAGRAQYF.

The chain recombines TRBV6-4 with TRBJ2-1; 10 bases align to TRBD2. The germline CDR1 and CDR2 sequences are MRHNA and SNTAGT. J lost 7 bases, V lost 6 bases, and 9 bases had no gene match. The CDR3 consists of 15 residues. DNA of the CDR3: TGTGCCAGCAGCGGTACTAGCGGGGTCGGTAATGAGCAGTTCTTC. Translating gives CASSGTSGVGNEQFF.

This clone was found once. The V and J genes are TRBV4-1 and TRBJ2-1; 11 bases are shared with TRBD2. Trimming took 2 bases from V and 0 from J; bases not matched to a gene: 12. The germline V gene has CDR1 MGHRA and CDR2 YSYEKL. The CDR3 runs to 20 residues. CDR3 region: CASSQTPLAGGLSSYNEQFF. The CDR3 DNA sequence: TGCGCCAGCAGCCAAACCCCCCTAGCGGGAGGCTTGAGCTCCTACAATGAGCAGTTCTTC.